This is a list of T cell receptor beta chains from one sample in a study of cytomegalovirus exposure and HLA in healthy donors. Clones were read by immunoSEQ multiplex PCR, and TCRdb kept only the in-frame ones, dropping some. This sample has some 140,000 clones, with about four fifths found just once. The sequencing sample was made of PBMCs. The origin of the receptors is a female donor in good health and CMV-seronegative. Each CDR3 is given with its conserved first and last residue. The D gene is left open where the match is weak. Expanded clones get a size class; other rows say once, few or many, or leave the size out.

. TRBJ2-1 TRBV5-1 TRBD2 TGCGCCAGCAGCCCGATATTTAGCGGGGGGAACTACAATGAGCAGTTCTTC CASSPIFSGGNYNEQFF
. TRBJ1-1 TRBV6-1 . TGTGCCAGCAGTCAGTACAGGGTTGGCACTGAAGCTTTCTTT CASSQYRVGTEAFF
. TRBJ1-1 TRBV11-2 TRBD1 TGTGCCAGCAGCCTCATCTCCGGACAGGGCAAGAACACTGAAGCTTTCTTT CASSLISGQGKNTEAFF
few TRBJ2-7 TRBV13 TRBD2 TGTGCCAGCAGCTCGACTAGCGGGGGGGGCGAGCAGTACTTC CASSSTSGGGEQYF
once TRBJ1-2 TRBV7-6 TRBD1 TGTGCCAGCAGCTCCGGGGTTGAGGGGGCTGGCTACACCTTC CASSSGVEGAGYTF
. TRBJ2-3 TRBV27 . TGTGCCAGCAGCCGCTCACAAGGAGGGGATACGCAGTATTTT CASSRSQGGDTQYF
few TRBJ2-2 TRBV7-2 . TGTGCCAGCAGCTTAGAGGGGCTCGGGGAGCTGTTTTTT CASSLEGLGELFF
. TRBJ2-1 TRBV29-1 . TGCAGCGTTGGAAACCCCCGAGCAGGTGACTACAATGAGCAGTTCTTC CSVGNPRAGDYNEQFF
. TRBJ2-5 TRBV9 . TGTGCCAGCAGCGTCTCTCGTGGGGGGTATAGGGAGACCCAGTACTTC CASSVSRGGYRETQYF
. TRBJ2-1 TRBV7-9 TRBD1 TGTGCCAGCAAAGGACAGGGGGCTTTGAGTGAGCAGTTCTTC CASKGQGALSEQFF
few TRBJ2-7 TRBV4-1 . TGCGCCAGCAGCCAAGGGACCAGGACGGGGACCTACGAGCAGTACTTC CASSQGTRTGTYEQYF
once TRBJ1-1 TRBV27 . TGTGCCAGCAGTCGAAGACAGACCAACACTGAAGCTTTCTTT CASSRRQTNTEAFF
. TRBJ1-1 TRBV28 . TGTGCCAGCACCTCACCACTCCTTACCCGGGTTACTGAAGCTTTCTTT CASTSPLLTRVTEAFF
. TRBJ1-6 TRBV28 . TGTGCCAGCAGTTGGCCCGGGGGGCGCGGTGGCCAGCACTTT CASSWPGGRGGQHF
. TRBJ2-1 TRBV6-5 TRBD2 TGTGCCAGCAGGGCGGGGGGCTATGAGCAGTTCTTC CASRAGGYEQFF
. TRBJ2-1 TRBV4-1 . TGCGCCAGCAGCCAAGAACGGGTGTCAAGGGGCTGCGGCCCTTGCTACAATGAGCAGTTCTTC CASSQERVSRGCGPCYNEQFF
. TRBJ1-1 TRBV9 . TGTGCCAGCAGCTTAAACGACAGGTTT CASSLNDRF
. TRBJ1-5 TRBV5-1 . TGCGCCAGCAGCTTGGCGCCCTCCGGGACAAGTAGCAATCAGCCCCAGCATTTT CASSLAPSGTSSNQPQHF
. TRBJ2-5 TRBV28 TRBD1 TGTGCCAGCAGACGGACAGGGGGAAGGGAGACCCAGTACTTC CASRRTGGRETQYF
few TRBJ2-5 TRBV4-1 TRBD2 TGCGCCACGGGGAGACTAGCGGACCACCAAGAGACCCAGTACTTC CATGRLADHQETQYF
. TRBJ2-3 TRBV2 TRBD2 TGTGCCAGCAGTTCTAGCGGGGGAGCCCTCGTTACGCAGTATTTT CASSSSGGALVTQYF
. TRBJ2-1 TRBV6-5 TRBD2 TGTGCCAGCAGGGGGGGCGGGGGGCACAATGAGCAGTTCTTC CASRGGGGHNEQFF
. TRBJ2-5 TRBV18 . TGTGCCAGCTCCAGGGCGGGGGAGACCCAGTACTTC CASSRAGETQYF
. TRBJ2-7 TRBV29-1 . TGCAGCGTTCGGCGGGGTGACAGGGTATCCTACGAGCAGTACTTC CSVRRGDRVSYEQYF
. TRBJ1-2 TRBV7-8 TRBD1 TGTGCCAGCAGCACCCCCCGGGACAGGGCTTTTAGGGGCTACACCTTC CASSTPRDRAFRGYTF
few TRBJ1-5 TRBV5-6 TRBD1 TGTGCCAGCAGCTCGCTCGGACAGGGCTCGAGCAATCAGCCCCAGCATTTT CASSSLGQGSSNQPQHF
few TRBJ1-2 TRBV6-1 . TGTGCCAGCACACAGGGAAACTATGGCTACACCTTC CASTQGNYGYTF
. TRBJ2-3 TRBV7-9 . TGTGCCAGCAGCTTAGGGGAGTACAGTTACTCCACAGATACGCAGTATTTT CASSLGEYSYSTDTQYF
. TRBJ2-3 TRBV7-2 TRBD2 TGTGCCAGCAGTCCGGGAGGGCCCTCGTTGGCAGATACGCAGTATTTT CASSPGGPSLADTQYF
. TRBJ2-3 TRBV5-4 . TGTGCCAGCAGCACCGGGTTCCGAGGGACAGATACGCAGTATTTT CASSTGFRGTDTQYF
once TRBJ2-1 TRBV6-5 TRBD1 TGTGCCAGCAAGGACAGGGGGCGGTTCGATGAGCAGTTCTTC CASKDRGRFDEQFF
. TRBJ2-3 TRBV5-1 . TGCGCCAGCAGCTTGAGCCAAGATACGCAGTATTTT CASSLSQDTQYF
. TRBJ2-5 TRBV7-9 TRBD2 TGTGCCAGCAGCTCGGGACTAGCGGGAGAGACCCAGTACTTC CASSSGLAGETQYF
. TRBJ1-1 TRBV6-6 . TGTGCCAGCAGTTACGGCCAGGGAGGGACTGAAGCTTTCTTT CASSYGQGGTEAFF
few TRBJ2-7 TRBV28 TRBD1 TGTGCCAGCAGTTTAACACCCGGACAGGTCTACGAGCAGTACTTC CASSLTPGQVYEQYF
once TRBJ2-2 TRBV9 TRBD2 TGTGCCAGCAGCCCAGGGGCGGGGGGCCCCACCGGGGAGCTGTTTTTT CASSPGAGGPTGELFF
once TRBJ2-7 TRBV27 TRBD2 TGTGCCAGCAGTTTGGGCGGGGGGGCCTACGAGCAGTACTTC CASSLGGGAYEQYF
. TRBJ2-2 TRBV12-5 . TGTGCTAGTGGTTTGGGAAACGGGAACACCGGGGAGCTGTTTTTT CASGLGNGNTGELFF
once TRBJ2-7 TRBV9 TRBD2 TGTGCCAGCAGCGTAACGACGGGCGGGGGCGAGCAGTACTTC CASSVTTGGGEQYF
. TRBJ1-1 TRBV18 . TGTGCCAGCTCTCGACAGTGGGGAATGACTGAAGCTTTCTTT CASSRQWGMTEAFF
. TRBJ1-2 TRBV21-1 . TGTGCCAGCGGAGGGATTCGCTATGGCTACACCTTC CASGGIRYGYTF
. TRBJ2-2 TRBV27 . TGTGCCAGCAGTGGGTTAGCGGATGGCACCGGGGAGCTGTTTTTT CASSGLADGTGELFF
. TRBJ1-1 TRBV11-2 . TGTGCCAGCGACGCCTCCCAGGGCACTGAAGCTTTCTTT CASDASQGTEAFF
. TRBJ2-3 TRBV7-9 TRBD2 TGTGCCATCCCTCCCGGGGGGGGGATCTCAGATACGCAGTATTTT CAIPPGGGISDTQYF
. TRBJ2-3 TRBV27 TRBD2 TGTGCCAGCAGTTTAAGCGGGAGGGCCGGGGATACGCAGTATTTT CASSLSGRAGDTQYF
. TRBJ1-2 TRBV7-2 . TGTGCCAGCAGCCTCGATGGGGGAGGGCTCTATGGCTACACCTTC CASSLDGGGLYGYTF
. TRBJ1-5 TRBV9 . TGTGCCAGCAGCGATGGAAGCGGCCAGCCCCAGCATTTT CASSDGSGQPQHF
. TRBJ1-1 TRBV25-1 . TGTGCCAGCAGTGCCAGGACAGCGGGGGGGACTGAAGCTTTCTTT CASSARTAGGTEAFF
. TRBJ1-1 TRBV6-6 . TGTGCCAGCAGTTACGGGGGGGCGAGGGGCTCTGAAGCTTTCTTT CASSYGGARGSEAFF
. TRBJ1-5 TRBV27 . TGTGCCAGCAGTTTTCAGGGTGTTACTAATCAGCCCCAGCATTTT CASSFQGVTNQPQHF
. TRBJ2-1 TRBV27 TRBD1 TGTGCCAGCAGTTTACAGGGGGCAATCAATGAGCAGTTCTTC CASSLQGAINEQFF
. TRBJ1-1 TRBV28 . TGTGCCAGCAGTTCGACCTGGGACTTCGAGCGGGTGGCTGAAGCTTTCTTT CASSSTWDFERVAEAFF
. TRBJ1-2 TRBV9 . TGTGCCAGCAGCCCCACCCCAGACGGGAAATATGGCTACACCTTC CASSPTPDGKYGYTF